This TCR beta chain emerged from a study of chemoradiotherapy in HPV16-positive cancers. Study background: Candidate HPV-specific clones and shared TCR motifs came from a couple of HPV16-positive patients. General study results and limits: Candidate HPV-specific clones and E7-related TCR motifs grew in tumor during treatment.

Generated by immunoSEQ multiplex PCR, the TCRdb table keeps only in-frame clones and is missing some. The data contain roughly 12,000 clones, around 87% of them singletons. Trimming shortened V by 7 bases and J by 3 bases, and 10 bases separated the two germline ends. Germline V gene sequence: CDR1 LNHDA, CDR2 SQIVND (reference sequence). CDR3 length: 12 amino acids. Repertoires were sampled repeatedly during chemoradiotherapy. With regard to this clone: Its specificity is not known.

The chain recombines TRBV19 with TRBJ2-7; D is undetermined. The TCR sequence derives from a human donor with HPV-associated anogenital cancer. This material consisted of blood, taken from a patient who underwent chemoradiotherapy. In nucleotides, the CDR3 is TGTGCCAGTAACTCGTCGTGCTACGAGCAGTACTTC. It is translated as CASNSSCYEQYF.